One and the same sample provided the 26 T cell receptor beta chains below, sequenced in a study of graft-versus-host responses after intestinal transplantation. Method: immunoSEQ multiplex PCR; TCRdb's copy keeps in-frame clones and lacks some. Here the sample spans about 120,000 clones, 90% being singletons. These receptors are not linked to any known antigen. The sequences come from unstimulated CD4+ T cells sorted from spleen or lymph node cells, collected before intestinal transplant. These TCRs come from a human donor who received an intestinal transplant.

The V call is TRBV12-5, the J call TRBJ1-5; D might be TRBD1 (5 bases). V lost 1 base, J lost 6 bases, and 13 bases lay in between. This CDR3 region has 15 residues. The germline V gene encodes CDR1 LGHNT and CDR2 FRNRAP. The CDR3 loop reads CASGLAQGGTQPQHF. The CDR3 DNA is TGTGCTAGTGGTTTGGCCCAGGGAGGCACTCAGCCCCAGCATTTT.

This rearrangement joins TRBV7-8 to TRBJ1-4; D is possibly TRBD1 (5 bases). Between the trimmed V and J ends, which lost 2 bases and 2 bases, there was a span of 9 bases. This CDR3 spans 15 amino acids. Germline V gene data show CDR1 as SGHVS and CDR2 as FQNEAQ. CDR3 residues: CASSLRGRTNEKLFF. CDR3 DNA: TGTGCCAGCAGCTTAAGGGGCCGCACTAATGAAAAACTGTTTTTT.

This chain links TRBV25-1 with TRBJ1-4; maybe TRBD1 (6 bases). In germline, CDR1 is MGHDK, CDR2 SYGVNS. CDR3 length equals 15 residues. The V end was cut by 2 bases, the J end by 4 bases, with 11 bases between. The CDR3 sequence is CASSEPTGLNEKLFF. The CDR3 region has the DNA TGTGCCAGCAGTGAACCGACAGGTCTTAATGAAAAACTGTTTTTT.

This rearrangement joins TRBV11-2 to TRBJ2-5; 7 bases agree with TRBD1. The germline gives CDR1 SGHAT, CDR2 FQNNGV. CDR3 length equals 15 residues. V shed 6 bases, J shed 5 bases, and the junction held 12 bases outside the gene matches. CDR3 DNA: TGTGCCAGCAGGTCGGGACAGACCCCCCAGGAGACCCAGTACTTC. As protein: CASRSGQTPQETQYF.

This clone was seen a handful of times. The J gene is TRBJ2-7, the V gene TRBV27; 8 bases are a match to TRBD2. This CDR3 is built from 14 residues. V gave up 5 bases and J gave up 7 bases; unmatched junction bases: 10. Looked up from germline, CDR1 is MNHEY and CDR2 is SMNVEV (reference sequence). CDR3 DNA: TGTGCCAGCAGTGCCGCGGGGGGCCAGCGAGAGCAGTACTTC. It encodes CASSAAGGQREQYF.

V and J are TRBV7-9 and TRBJ1-2; perhaps TRBD1 as D (5 bases). Germline CDR1 is SEHNR and CDR2 is FQNEAQ (reference sequence). V lost 2 bases, J lost 8 bases, and 21 bases lay in between. The CDR3 contains 16 residues. The CDR3 protein is CASSLTMMRGLGGYTF. The CDR3 bases are TGTGCCAGCAGCTTAACGATGATGCGGGGCCTGGGGGGCTACACCTTC.

The chain carries TRBV7-9 and TRBJ1-2; 7 bases are a match to TRBD1. This CDR3 comprises 14 residues. Germline V gene data show CDR1 as SEHNR and CDR2 as FQNEAQ (reference sequence). V was clipped by 4 bases and J by 4 bases; unmatched bases: 6. CDR3 bases: TGTGCCAGCAGCTCAACAGGGGTCAGCTATGGCTACACCTTC. Translated: CASSSTGVSYGYTF.

The chain joins TRBV30 to TRBJ1-1, with TRBD1 as a possible D gene (6 bases). Between the trimmed V and J ends, which lost 2 bases and 4 bases, there was a span of 23 bases. The germline gives CDR1 GTSNPN, CDR2 SVGIG (reference sequence). This CDR3 is 17 amino acids long. CDR3 protein: CAWSSWPRQEVSTEAFF. The CDR3 coding sequence is TGTGCCTGGAGTTCCTGGCCCAGACAGGAGGTTAGCACTGAAGCTTTCTTT.

This chain uses TRBV5-1 with TRBJ2-7; 7 positions match TRBD1. The CDR3 consists of 14 residues. Germline V gives CDR1 SGHRS, CDR2 YFSETQ. After removal of 2 bases from V and 3 bases from J, the junction contained 5 bases not matched to a gene. Here the CDR3 reads CASSLYRDSYEQYF. DNA for the CDR3: TGCGCCAGCAGCTTATACCGGGACAGCTACGAGCAGTACTTC.

The rearrangement joins TRBV2 to TRBJ2-2; 9 bases match TRBD2. Trimming at V came to 5 bases and at J to 0 bases, leaving 7 bases not matched to a gene. Germline V lookup: CDR1 SNHLY, CDR2 FYNNEI. The CDR3 loop spans 17 amino acids. This CDR3 is CASSPHSSGTNTGELFF. The CDR3 DNA follows: TGTGCCAGCAGTCCCCACTCTAGCGGGACGAACACCGGGGAGCTGTTTTTT.

The chain uses TRBV5-1 and TRBJ2-2; 8 positions match TRBD2. The CDR3 has 17 amino acids. Unmatched junction bases numbered 12, after V lost 4 bases and J lost 4 bases. Germline V gene sequence: CDR1 SGHRS, CDR2 YFSETQ. CDR3: CASSPGGIAGITGELFF. The CDR3 DNA reads TGCGCCAGCAGCCCCGGGGGGATAGCGGGGATCACCGGGGAGCTGTTTTTT.

V is TRBV19 and J is TRBJ2-1, with D maybe TRBD1 (7 bases). The V gene's germline CDR1 is LNHDA and CDR2 SQIVND (reference sequence). V lost 3 bases and J lost 15, with 27 bases in between. The CDR3 has 16 amino acids. This CDR3 reads CASSIKWSWQGGYLFF. The CDR3 DNA sequence: TGTGCCAGTAGTATTAAATGGTCTTGGCAGGGGGGATACCTGTTCTTC.

The chain is built from TRBV30 and TRBJ2-7, with 12 positions matching TRBD2. V shed 2 bases and J 2 bases; nucleotides not matched to a gene: 13. CDR3 length equals 18 residues. Germline V lookup: CDR1 GTSNPN, CDR2 SVGIG (reference sequence). The CDR3: CAWSPHLTSGRPAYEQYF. DNA of the CDR3: TGTGCCTGGAGTCCCCACCTCACTAGCGGGAGGCCTGCCTACGAGCAGTACTTC.

The rearrangement links TRBV5-6 to TRBJ2-1; D is perhaps TRBD1 (6 bases). The CDR3 runs 16 residues. CDR1 SGHDT and CDR2 YYEEEE come from the germline V gene. V lost 2 bases, J lost 2 bases, and 14 bases lay in between. CDR3 region: CASSFRSTGTYNEQFF. The CDR3 DNA reads TGTGCCAGCAGCTTTAGGAGCACAGGGACCTACAATGAGCAGTTCTTC.

This chain uses TRBV19 with TRBJ1-2, with D perhaps TRBD1 (6 bases). Germline CDR1 LNHDA, CDR2 SQIVND (reference sequence). V was pared by 0 bases and J by 6 bases, with 14 bases between. This CDR3 region has 15 residues. The CDR3: CASSIDRGLTNGYTF. The CDR3 coding sequence is TGTGCCAGTAGTATAGACAGGGGCCTTACCAATGGCTACACCTTC.

This chain uses TRBV5-1 with TRBJ1-1; D possibly corresponds to TRBD1 (5 bases). The CDR3 runs 14 residues. V gave up 5 bases and J gave up 4 bases, with 15 bases separating them. Looked up from germline, CDR1 is SGHRS and CDR2 is YFSETQ. CDR3 sequence: CASRLDTGGTEAFF. The CDR3 nucleotides are TGCGCCAGCAGACTGGACACCGGGGGCACTGAAGCTTTCTTT. The full variable domain, its missing parts supplied by reference TRBV5-1 and TRBJ1-1, is KAGVTQTPRYLIKTRGQQVTLSCSPISGHRSVSWYQQTPGQGLQFLFEYFSETQRNKGNFPGRFSGRQFSNSRSEMNVSTLELGDSALYLCASRLDTGGTEAFFGQGTRLTVV.

This chain links TRBV18 with TRBJ2-3, with TRBD1 as a possible D gene (5 bases). Germline CDR1 KGHSH, CDR2 LQKENI. Trimming shortened V by 3 bases and J by 0 bases, and 13 bases separated the two germline ends. The CDR3 has 16 residues. CDR3 sequence reads: CASSPVAGPSTDTQYF. The DNA of the CDR3 is TGTGCCAGCTCACCCGTGGCAGGGCCTAGCACAGATACGCAGTATTTT.

The rearrangement uses TRBV5-4 and TRBJ2-3, with TRBD2 identical over 9 bases. CDR1 and CDR2 from the germline V gene are SGHNT and YYREEE (reference sequence). V lost 4 bases, J lost 8 bases, and 14 bases stayed unmatched. This CDR3 has 16 amino acids. CDR3 residues: CASSPPGSGRLGTQYF. The CDR3 DNA sequence: TGTGCCAGCAGCCCTCCGGGTAGCGGGAGATTGGGTACGCAGTATTTT.

The chain recombines TRBV6-5 with TRBJ2-1, with a weak D call TRBD1 (6 bases). Trimming left V 7 bases short and J 6 bases short, with 19 bases between. The CDR3 consists of 15 residues. Germline loops: CDR1 MNHEY, CDR2 SVGAGI. CDR3 nucleotide sequence: TGTGCCAGCAAGAAGCAGGGGCGCAGGTTCAATGAGCAGTTCTTC. It specifies CASKKQGRRFNEQFF.

This clone is a singleton in its sample. The chain is built from TRBV5-1 and TRBJ2-7, with 9 bases aligning to TRBD1. Germline V gene data show CDR1 as SGHRS and CDR2 as YFSETQ. The V segment lost 2 bases and the J segment 6 bases; nucleotides outside the gene matches: 6. CDR3 length equals 14 residues. The CDR3 nucleotides read TGCGCCAGCAGCTTTGTACAGGGGGCGGGCGAGCAGTACTTC. It specifies CASSFVQGAGEQYF.

The chain couples TRBV5-1 to TRBJ2-2, with a weak D call TRBD1 (5 bases). Germline loops: CDR1 SGHRS, CDR2 YFSETQ. V gave up 4 bases and J gave up 0 bases, with 10 bases separating them. This CDR3 is built from 15 residues. The CDR3 protein is CASSQRGPNTGELFF. The CDR3 nucleotides read TGCGCCAGCAGCCAAAGGGGTCCGAACACCGGGGAGCTGTTTTTT.

The rearrangement links TRBV2 to TRBJ2-1; 7 bases agree with TRBD2. V was clipped by 6 bases and J by 1 base; unmatched bases: 3. CDR1 and CDR2 from the germline V gene are SNHLY and FYNNEI. The CDR3 has 14 residues. As DNA, the CDR3 is TGTGCCAGCAGGGCGGGAGTTTCCTACAATGAGCAGTTCTTC. This gives the protein CASRAGVSYNEQFF. The full variable domain, in which reference TRBV2 and TRBJ2-1 provide the parts outside the CDR3, is EPEVTQTPSHQVTQMGQEVILRCVPISNHLYFYWYRQILGQKVEFLVSFYNNEISEKSEIFDDQFSVERPDGSNFTLKIRSTKLEDSAMYFCASRAGVSYNEQFFGPGTRLTVL.

The gene calls are TRBV2 and TRBJ1-1; weak D call: TRBD1 (5 bases). From germline, CDR1 is SNHLY and CDR2 FYNNEI. V was trimmed by 6 bases and J by 4 bases, leaving 12 bases between them. This CDR3 spans 13 amino acids. CDR3 region: CASRGLIGTEAFF. The CDR3 DNA reads as TGTGCCAGCAGGGGACTGATCGGCACTGAAGCTTTCTTT.

This rearrangement joins TRBV7-2 to TRBJ2-1, with 11 bases fitting TRBD2. The CDR3 spans 14 residues. Unmatched junction bases numbered 2, after V lost 1 base and J lost 9 bases. Germline lookup yields CDR1 SGHTA and CDR2 FQGNSA. The CDR3, as DNA: TGTGCCAGCAGCTTAGGACTAGCGGGGACTGAGCAGTTCTTC. Translation: CASSLGLAGTEQFF.

The chain uses TRBV29-1 and TRBJ2-1; no definite D call. Trimming cost V 4 bases and J 5 bases, with 9 bases left between them. Germline V CDR1 and CDR2: SQVTM, ANQGSEA. There are 12 residues in the CDR3. CDR3 in amino acids: CSVAGRNNEQFF. The CDR3 DNA reads TGCAGCGTTGCGGGTAGGAACAATGAGCAGTTCTTC.

J is TRBJ1-1 and V is TRBV2, with TRBD1 matching over 7 bases. Germline V gives CDR1 SNHLY, CDR2 FYNNEI. This CDR3 comprises 13 residues. With V trimmed by 6 bases and J by 1 base, 2 bases remained unmatched. CDR3 residues: CASRAGGNTEAFF. In DNA, the CDR3 is TGTGCCAGCAGGGCAGGGGGGAACACTGAAGCTTTCTTT.